This is a list of T cell receptor beta chains from one sample in a study of shared clonotypes between healthy human individuals. Sequenced by immunoSEQ multiplex PCR; TCRdb stores in-frame clones only, minus some. The sample lists 1,400,000 or so clones, about 98.5% seen once, with approximately 0.4% in the top ten. Sample: naive CD4+ T cells sorted from blood. The source of these receptors is a young man in good health. CDR3s include the opening cysteine and the closing phenylalanine or tryptophan. D genes are given only for firm matches.

V gene	D gene	J gene	CDR3 DNA	CDR3 protein
TRBV7-2	NA	TRBJ2-7	TGTGCCAGCAGCTTGGGGGGAGGGCAGTACTTC	CASSLGGGQYF
TRBV29-1	TRBD1	TRBJ2-7	TGCAGCGTTGAAGCGATACAGGGGAGAACCTACGAGCAGTACTTC	CSVEAIQGRTYEQYF
TRBV7-8	TRBD1	TRBJ1-2	TGTGCCAGCAGCTTACCCGGGACAGACTATGGCTACACCTTC	CASSLPGTDYGYTF
TRBV5-1	NA	TRBJ1-4	TGCGCCAGCAGCTCCACGGGGGCGCGGGAAAAACTGTTTTTT	CASSSTGAREKLFF
TRBV7-2	NA	TRBJ1-5	TGTGCCAGCAGCTTAATGGCAGGCTTTTATCAGCCCCAGCATTTT	CASSLMAGFYQPQHF
TRBV29-1	NA	TRBJ2-1	TGCAGCGTTGGAGGGGCACTAGTGGGCTACAATGAGCAGTTCTTC	CSVGGALVGYNEQFF
TRBV29-1	TRBD1	TRBJ2-5	TGCAGCGTTGAATCGACCGGGACAGGTCAAGAGACCCAGTACTTC	CSVESTGTGQETQYF
TRBV9	TRBD2	TRBJ2-1	TGTGCCAGCAGCCCGATCGGTAGCGGGAGATCGCATGAGCAGTTCTTC	CASSPIGSGRSHEQFF
TRBV5-5	TRBD2	TRBJ2-7	TGTGCCAGCAGCTTCGTTACCGGGACTAGGACCTACGAGCAGTACTTC	CASSFVTGTRTYEQYF
TRBV25-1	NA	TRBJ1-1	TGTGCCAGCAGCCTGGAGGGAAGAAACACTGAAGCTTTCTTT	CASSLEGRNTEAFF
TRBV18	NA	TRBJ1-5	TGTGCCAGCTCACCGGGGAGCCGGGGCAATCAGCCCCAGCATTTT	CASSPGSRGNQPQHF
TRBV9	NA	TRBJ1-1	TGTGCCAGCAGCTCTTTCGGGCAAATGAACACTGAAGCTTTCTTT	CASSSFGQMNTEAFF
TRBV7-9	NA	TRBJ1-1	TGTGCCAGCAGCTTAGGAGACGGGTTTGAAGCTTTCTTT	CASSLGDGFEAFF
TRBV5-5	TRBD2	TRBJ2-7	TGTGCCAGCAGCCGTGCGGGAGTTGCCGGCGAGCAGTACTTC	CASSRAGVAGEQYF
TRBV6-4	NA	TRBJ2-2	TGTGCCACCCCCTTAACACGCGGGGAGCTGTTTTTT	CATPLTRGELFF
TRBV25-1	TRBD2	TRBJ2-1	TGTGCCAGCAGTGACCAAAAGGGACTAGCGGACTACTACAATGAGCAGTTCTTC	CASSDQKGLADYYNEQFF